The rows below give T cell receptor beta chains drawn from one sample of a study of CD8 T cells in Susac syndrome. TCRdb reanalysed the immunoSEQ multiplex PCR reads using MiXCR and keeps one entry per CDR3 protein. The table shows approximately 120,000 distinct CDR3 sequences, with 90% to 95% occurring only once. Input material: CD4+ T cells from PBMCs. These receptors were obtained from a human donor in good health. Both conserved end residues are part of each CDR3. A D gene is named only where the DNA matches it firmly. Clone size is stated in some rows and not others, as once, few, many or a class when expanded.

NA | NA | TRBJ1-1 | TRBV19 | CASSIAALAFF | TGTGCCAGTAGTATAGCTGCCCTGGCTTTCTTT
NA | TRBD1 | TRBJ1-5 | TRBV7-9 | CASSLWAGGDQPQHF | TGTGCCAGCAGCCTATGGGCAGGGGGAGATCAGCCCCAGCATTTT
NA | NA | TRBJ2-2 | TRBV9 | CASSEELGIGELFF | TGTGCCAGCAGCGAAGAACTAGGGATCGGGGAGCTGTTTTTT
NA | NA | TRBJ2-2 | TRBV3-1 | CASSQKGAHTGELFF | TGTGCCAGCAGCCAAAAGGGAGCCCACACCGGGGAGCTGTTTTTT
NA | NA | TRBJ2-5 | TRBV2 | CASRIRLDRETQYF | TGTGCCAGCCGAATCCGGCTCGACCGGGAGACCCAGTACTTC
NA | TRBD2 | TRBJ2-3 | TRBV5-4 | CASSSWTRITDTQYF | TGTGCCAGCAGCTCCTGGACTAGGATCACAGATACGCAGTATTTT
once | NA | TRBJ2-7 | TRBV14 | CASSGTVPYEQYF | TGTGCCAGCAGCGGGACGGTGCCTTACGAGCAGTACTTC
NA | TRBD1 | TRBJ2-1 | TRBV12-3/TRBV12-4 | CASSLFRTGAYNEQFF | TGTGCCAGCAGTTTATTCAGGACAGGGGCCTACAATGAGCAGTTCTTC
NA | NA | TRBJ2-1 | TRBV19 | CASSISRQQNRQFF | TGTGCCAGTAGTATCAGTAGACAGCAGAATCGGCAGTTCTTC
NA | NA | TRBJ1-5 | TRBV18 | CASSPPGAGEQPQHF | TGTGCCAGCTCACCACCTGGGGCAGGGGAACAGCCCCAGCATTTT
NA | TRBD1 | TRBJ1-5 | TRBV15 | CATSISGTADNQPQHF | TGTGCCACCAGCATCTCCGGGACAGCCGACAATCAGCCCCAGCATTTT
NA | TRBD1 | TRBJ1-1 | TRBV6-2/TRBV6-3 | CASSWGQGDTEAFF | TGTGCCAGCAGTTGGGGACAGGGGGATACTGAAGCTTTCTTT
NA | NA | TRBJ2-1 | TRBV7-2 | CASSLSRRDGEQFF | TGTGCCAGCAGCTTATCCCGCAGGGACGGTGAGCAGTTCTTC
NA | NA | TRBJ1-3 | TRBV7-8 | CASSLRGSGSGNTIYF | TGTGCCAGCAGCTTAAGGGGCTCTGGGTCTGGAAACACCATATATTTT
NA | NA | TRBJ1-1 | TRBV5-1 | CASSVRGTEAFF | TGCGCCAGCAGCGTGAGGGGCACTGAAGCTTTCTTT
few | NA | TRBJ1-1 | TRBV5-4 | CASSLGGGTEAFF | TGTGCCAGCAGCTTGGGAGGGGGCACTGAAGCTTTCTTT
NA | NA | TRBJ2-4 | TRBV6-1 | CASSESRGQNIQYF | TGTGCCAGCAGTGAAAGTCGGGGCCAAAACATTCAGTACTTC
NA | NA | TRBJ2-3 | TRBV5-1 | CASSDGMSGDTQYF | TGCGCCAGCAGCGACGGAATGTCCGGAGATACGCAGTATTTT
NA | NA | TRBJ2-2 | TRBV29-1 | CSVGTSTNTGGLFF | TGCAGCGTCGGGACATCTACGAACACCGGGGGGCTGTTTTTT
NA | TRBD2 | TRBJ2-2 | TRBV12-3/TRBV12-4 | CASRAPSGYTGELFF | TGTGCCAGCAGAGCTCCTAGCGGTTACACCGGGGAGCTGTTTTTT
NA | NA | TRBJ1-1 | TRBV29-1 | CSAGGDTEAFF | TGCAGCGCCGGGGGGGACACTGAAGCTTTCTTT
NA | NA | TRBJ1-2 | TRBV7-8 | CASRPRGAGARGGYTF | TGTGCCAGCCGGCCCAGGGGTGCCGGGGCGCGCGGTGGCTACACCTTC
NA | TRBD2 | TRBJ2-5 | TRBV29-1 | CSVVRGGETQYF | TGCAGCGTGGTTCGGGGGGGGGAGACCCAGTACTTC
NA | NA | TRBJ2-2 | TRBV19 | CASSPRNGELFF | TGTGCCAGTAGCCCCAGGAACGGGGAGCTGTTTTTT
NA | NA | TRBJ2-1 | TRBV15 | CATSRDRDGYNEQFF | TGTGCCACCAGCAGAGATCGGGACGGGTACAATGAGCAGTTCTTC
NA | TRBD1 | TRBJ1-5 | TRBV18 | CASSPPQQGAGQPQHF | TGTGCCAGCTCACCCCCCCAACAGGGGGCAGGTCAGCCCCAGCATTTT
NA | NA | TRBJ2-1 | TRBV29-1 | CSVEPRRDLVGYNEQFF | TGCAGCGTTGAACCTCGAAGGGATTTGGTCGGATACAATGAGCAGTTCTTC
NA | NA | TRBJ2-1 | TRBV29-1 | CSVERPVDRGEQFF | TGCAGCGTTGAGCGCCCGGTAGATAGGGGTGAGCAGTTCTTC
once | NA | TRBJ2-1 | TRBV5-4 | CASGAATTYNEQFF | TGTGCCAGCGGGGCGGCAACGACCTACAATGAGCAGTTCTTC
NA | NA | TRBJ1-5 | TRBV5-8 | CASSLDGGPNQPQHF | TGTGCCAGCAGCTTGGACGGCGGACCAAATCAGCCCCAGCATTTT
NA | NA | TRBJ1-2 | TRBV19 | CASSKGEGTYGYTF | TGTGCCAGTAGTAAAGGCGAGGGGACCTATGGCTACACCTTC
NA | TRBD2 | TRBJ2-1 | TRBV3-1 | CASSRGRTSGSYNEQFF | TGTGCCAGCAGCCGAGGTCGGACTAGCGGGAGTTACAATGAGCAGTTCTTC
once | NA | TRBJ2-4 | TRBV6-1 | CASSAIRGDIQYF | TGTGCCAGCAGTGCTATTAGGGGGGACATTCAGTACTTC
NA | TRBD1 | TRBJ2-5 | TRBV2 | CASSVGQGVETQYF | TGTGCCAGCAGTGTAGGGCAGGGGGTGGAGACCCAGTACTTC
NA | NA | TRBJ2-7 | TRBV3-1 | CASSQDSPLRQKSSYEQYF | TGTGCCAGCAGCCAAGATTCGCCTTTAAGACAGAAAAGCTCCTACGAGCAGTACTTC
NA | TRBD2 | TRBJ2-2 | TRBV5-1 | CASSLAYKRDNTGELFF | TGCGCCAGCAGCTTGGCTTATAAGCGGGACAACACCGGGGAGCTGTTTTTT
NA | NA | TRBJ1-3 | TRBV18 | CASSPPGRGNTIYF | TGTGCCAGCTCACCCCCGGGACGGGGAAACACCATATATTTT
NA | NA | TRBJ2-2 | TRBV14 | CASSYSSGYTGELFF | TGTGCCAGCAGCTACAGTAGCGGATACACCGGGGAGCTGTTTTTT
NA | TRBD1 | TRBJ1-1 | TRBV2 | CARSGQGLTEAFF | TGTGCCAGATCTGGACAGGGGCTCACTGAAGCTTTCTTT
NA | TRBD2 | TRBJ2-3 | TRBV7-9 | CASSPIYGRENTDTQYF | TGTGCCAGCAGCCCCATCTACGGGCGGGAGAACACAGATACGCAGTATTTT
NA | TRBD1 | TRBJ2-7 | TRBV30 | CAWGGQGNYEQYF | TGTGCCTGGGGGGGACAGGGAAACTACGAGCAGTACTTC
NA | NA | TRBJ2-7 | TRBV9 | CASSVLARSEQYF | TGTGCCAGCAGCGTTCTGGCCCGTAGCGAGCAGTACTTC
NA | TRBD1 | TRBJ2-2 | TRBV2 | CASSWRTGAGTGELFF | TGTGCCAGCAGCTGGCGGACAGGGGCGGGCACCGGGGAGCTGTTTTTT
NA | TRBD2 | TRBJ2-1 | TRBV29-1 | CSVEYLSGRGLVGNNEQFF | TGCAGCGTTGAATATCTGTCGGGAAGGGGACTAGTGGGGAACAATGAGCAGTTCTTC
NA | NA | TRBJ2-5 | TRBV20-1 | CSARPGTNQETQYF | TGCAGTGCTAGGCCCGGGACGAACCAAGAGACCCAGTACTTC
NA | NA | TRBJ2-5 | TRBV5-1 | CASSLGTREKETQYF | TGCGCCAGCAGCTTGGGGACACGGGAGAAAGAGACCCAGTACTTC
NA | TRBD1 | TRBJ1-1 | TRBV6-2/TRBV6-3 | CASSSGTGIYTEAFF | TGTGCCAGCAGTTCCGGGACAGGGATCTACACTGAAGCTTTCTTT
NA | NA | TRBJ2-1 | TRBV19 | CASSTDRSAYNEQFF | TGTGCCAGTAGTACAGACAGGTCGGCCTACAATGAGCAGTTCTTC
NA | NA | TRBJ2-7 | TRBV7-2 | CASSFSGTYEQYF | TGTGCCAGCAGCTTTAGTGGAACCTACGAGCAGTACTTC